This TCR beta chain came from a study of CD8 T cells in ankylosing spondylitis. Study-wide results and caveats: Disease-linked clones reportedly showed significant enrichment in matched ankylosing spondylitis synovial fluid.

With respect to this clonotype: Its antigen is unknown.

The germline CDR1 and CDR2 sequences are MGHDK and SYGVNS. The ends were cut back, 1 base at V and 5 bases at J, with 20 bases in the middle. The CDR3 loop spans 18 amino acids. TCRdb re-derived calls from the 5' RACE reads in MiXCR, one entry per CDR3 protein. The sample carries about 300,000 distinct CDR3 sequences, less than 25% recorded once. This receptor was identified in a female donor with ankylosing spondylitis or in good health (not recorded which). Sequenced sample: blood, either unsorted or a sorted T cell fraction (not recorded which). This chain links TRBV25-1 with TRBJ2-2, with D perhaps TRBD1 or TRBD2 (5 bases each). CDR3 coding DNA: TGTGCCAGCAGTGAATTTGGGGGAGTCCTACCCCCAACCGGGGAGCTGTTTTTT. Translating gives CASSEFGGVLPPTGELFF.